The 27 T cell receptor beta chains reported below all come from one sample, sequenced in a study of cytomegalovirus exposure and HLA in healthy donors. The PCR was carried out with 60 Vbeta primers and 13 Jbeta primers. TCRdb's table, derived via immunoSEQ multiplex PCR, lists solely in-frame clones and lacks some. This sample has some 54,000 clones, with 80% found just once. The sample taken for sequencing was PBMCs. These receptors were taken from a male donor in good health and CMV-seronegative.

The CDR3 sequence is CASSESTVYTEAFF. The DNA of the CDR3 is TGCGCCAGCAGTGAGTCGACAGTCTACACTGAAGCTTTCTTT. This chain connects TRBV10-2 to TRBJ1-1, with D tentatively TRBD1 (5 bases). From germline, CDR1 is WSHSY and CDR2 SAAADI. The CDR3 has 14 residues. With 0 bases removed from V and 3 bases from J, the gap between germline ends came to 8 bases.

The V and J genes are TRBV10-3 and TRBJ1-1; the D gene is possibly TRBD1 (6 bases). The CDR3 sequence is 15 residues long. Trimming stripped 5 bases from V and 4 bases from J, with 17 bases between. CDR1 and CDR2 (germline): ENHRY, SYGVKD. The CDR3 DNA reads TGTGCCATCAGTTCCAAAGGGGGGGTAGGCACTGAAGCTTTCTTT. It codes for CAISSKGGVGTEAFF.

The chain joins TRBV6-1 to TRBJ1-2, with D maybe TRBD1 (5 bases). Trimming shortened V by 7 bases and J by 8 bases, and 17 bases separated the two germline ends. Germline V gives CDR1 MNHNS, CDR2 SASEGT. The CDR3 consists of 13 residues. CDR3 in DNA: TGTGCCAGCATTTCGCAGGGTGGAACGGGCTACACCTTC. Its protein is CASISQGGTGYTF.

J is TRBJ2-1 and V is TRBV4-1; 9 bases match TRBD2. The CDR3 length is 17 residues. Germline lookup yields CDR1 MGHRA and CDR2 YSYEKL. Losses at the gene ends were 1 base for V and 7 bases for J; bases not matched to a gene: 11. The CDR3 loop reads CASSQGAGGPGLNEQFF. CDR3 nucleotide sequence: TGCGCCAGCAGCCAAGGAGCGGGGGGCCCTGGTTTGAATGAGCAGTTCTTC.

The chain carries TRBV7-9 and TRBJ2-7; 8 positions agree with TRBD1. With 5 bases clipped from V and 5 bases from J, the junction kept 8 bases outside the gene matches. Germline CDR1 is SEHNR and CDR2 is FQNEAQ (reference sequence). The CDR3 spans 14 residues. For the CDR3, the DNA is TGTGCCAGCAGCCCCTCCGGACAGGGCAACGAGCAGTACTTC. This translates into CASSPSGQGNEQYF.

V gene TRBV11-3 combines with J gene TRBJ2-7, with no clear D. CDR1 and CDR2 (germline): SGHNT, YENEEA. The CDR3 is made up of 13 amino acids. The ends were cut back, 5 bases at V and 2 bases at J, with 10 bases in the middle. CDR3: CASSRGPAYEQYF. The CDR3 DNA reads TGTGCCAGCAGCCGTGGGCCGGCCTACGAGCAGTACTTC.

The J gene is TRBJ2-5, the V gene TRBV11-3; D is undetermined. The V gene lost 0 bases and the J gene lost 2 bases, with 7 bases spanning the gap. The CDR3 covers 14 residues. The germline gives CDR1 SGHNT, CDR2 YENEEA. This CDR3 reads CASSLDSLQETQYF. CDR3 bases: TGTGCCAGCAGCTTAGATAGCCTTCAAGAGACCCAGTACTTC. Full variable domain (rest looked up from reference TRBV11-3 and TRBJ2-5): EAGVVQSPRYKIIEKKQPVAFWCNPISGHNTLYWYLQNLGQGPELLIRYENEEAVDDSQLPKDRFSAERLKGVDSTLKIQPAELGDSAVYLCASSLDSLQETQYFGPGTRLLVL.

The chain uses TRBV7-6 and TRBJ2-7; 9 nucleotides agree with TRBD2. The length of the CDR3 is 15 residues. V gave up 1 base and J gave up 4 bases; unmatched junction bases: 5. CDR1 is SGHVS and CDR2 is FNYEAQ in the germline V gene. CDR3 sequence reads: CASSLDSSGAYEQYF. The DNA of the CDR3 is TGTGCCAGCAGCTTAGATTCTAGCGGGGCTTACGAGCAGTACTTC.

The table lists this clone with a count of one. The chain joins TRBV7-2 to TRBJ2-5, with D possibly matching TRBD2 (6 bases). Trimming removed 2 bases from V and 4 bases from J, with 14 bases in between. From germline, CDR1 is SGHTA and CDR2 FQGNSA. This CDR3 contains 15 residues. The CDR3 nucleotides are TGTGCCAGCAGCTTACTAGGCGGGGCCGGAGAGACCCAGTACTTC. It encodes CASSLLGGAGETQYF. Together with reference TRBV7-2 and TRBJ2-5, the CDR3 gives the full variable domain: GAGVSQSPSNKVTEKGKDVELRCDPISGHTALYWYRQSLGQGLEFLIYFQGNSAPDKSGLPSDRFSAERTGGSVSTLTIQRTQQEDSAVYLCASSLLGGAGETQYFGPGTRLLVL.

The V call is TRBV5-1, the J call TRBJ1-6; the D gene is possibly TRBD1 (5 bases). This CDR3 contains 16 residues. Germline V CDR1 and CDR2: SGHRS, YFSETQ. Between the trimmed V and J ends, which lost 4 bases and 3 bases, there was a span of 14 bases. The CDR3: CASSRSGTDYNSPLHF. The CDR3 DNA is TGCGCCAGCAGCAGATCCGGGACTGACTATAATTCACCCCTCCACTTT.

The chain is built from TRBV7-9 and TRBJ1-3; D is uncertain. This CDR3 is built from 16 residues. Between the trimmed V and J ends, which lost 2 bases and 2 bases, there was a span of 13 bases. Germline CDR1 SEHNR, CDR2 FQNEAQ (reference sequence). DNA for the CDR3: TGTGCCAGCAGCTTAATGGGAGGGAAGACTGGAAACACCATATATTTT. It yields the protein CASSLMGGKTGNTIYF. Full variable domain (outside the CDR3, taken from reference TRBV7-9 and TRBJ1-3): DTGVSQNPRHKITKRGQNVTFRCDPISEHNRLYWYRQTLGQGPEFLTYFQNEAQLEKSRLLSDRFSAERPKGSFSTLEIQRTEQGDSAMYLCASSLMGGKTGNTIYFGEGSWLTVV.

This rearrangement joins TRBV29-1 to TRBJ2-6, with TRBD2 matching over 8 bases. The V gene end was trimmed by 6 bases and the J gene end by 0 bases; junction bases not matched to a gene: 7. CDR3 size: 16 residues. Germline V lookup: CDR1 SQVTM, CDR2 ANQGSEA. CDR3 in amino acids: CSVLREGSSGANVLTF. The CDR3 DNA sequence: TGCAGCGTCCTCCGGGAGGGAAGCTCTGGGGCCAACGTCCTGACTTTC. The whole variable domain, filled in from reference TRBV29-1 and TRBJ2-6, reads SAVISQKPSRDICQRGTSLTIQCQVDSQVTMMFWYRQQPGQSLTLIATANQGSEATYESGFVIDKFPISRPNLTFSTLTVSNMSPEDSSIYLCSVLREGSSGANVLTFGAGSRLTVL.

This clone was counted only a few times. CDR3 residues: CASESEGNQPQHF. DNA for the CDR3: TGTGCCAGCGAGTCCGAGGGCAATCAGCCCCAGCATTTT. This rearrangement joins TRBV2 to TRBJ1-5; D is unclear. The germline V and J ends were trimmed by 8 bases and 2 bases, with 10 bases remaining between them. The CDR3 contains 13 residues. Germline CDR1 SNHLY, CDR2 FYNNEI.

The rearrangement uses TRBV7-9 and TRBJ1-4; D might be TRBD1 (6 bases). Germline values: CDR1 SEHNR, CDR2 FQNEAQ (reference sequence). Between the trimmed V and J ends, which lost 5 bases and 8 bases, there was a span of 18 bases. This CDR3 comprises 15 residues. CDR3 DNA sequence: TGTGCCAGCAGCCAGAGGGGGGGGATTGACGAAAAACTGTTTTTT. Its translation is CASSQRGGIDEKLFF.

This chain connects TRBV7-6 to TRBJ2-6; 10 positions match TRBD1. This CDR3 contains 18 residues. V shed 4 bases and J 2 bases; nucleotides not matched to a gene: 8. Germline CDR1 is SGHVS and CDR2 is FNYEAQ. CDR3 sequence reads: CASSSDRDRGTGANVLTF. CDR3 DNA: TGTGCCAGCAGCTCGGACCGGGACAGGGGTACTGGGGCCAACGTCCTGACTTTC.

This chain connects TRBV30 to TRBJ1-1; TRBD1 matches at 8 bases. CDR3 length: 14 amino acids. The germline V gene encodes CDR1 GTSNPN and CDR2 SVGIG (reference sequence). V was clipped by 1 base and J by 4 bases; unmatched bases: 5. The CDR3 sequence: CAWSEPDRVTEAFF. In DNA, the CDR3 is TGTGCCTGGAGTGAGCCGGACAGGGTCACTGAAGCTTTCTTT.

As to this clone: Other DNA sequences in this specimen translate into the identical CDR3. V is TRBV6-1 and J is TRBJ1-2; TRBD1 aligns across 8 bases. The CDR3 contains 13 residues. Germline CDR1 and CDR2: MNHNS and SASEGT. V lost 6 bases, J lost 6 bases, and 6 bases stayed unmatched. The CDR3 DNA reads TGTGCCAGCAGAGAGGGACAGGTCAATGGCTACACCTTC. Its translation is CASREGQVNGYTF.

The V gene is TRBV5-1, the J gene TRBJ1-2; 8 bases match TRBD1. The CDR3 loop spans 14 amino acids. Germline V lookup: CDR1 SGHRS, CDR2 YFSETQ. Unmatched junction bases numbered 5, after V lost 0 bases and J lost 7 bases. CDR3 sequence: CASSLGDRGRGYTF. The CDR3 bases are TGCGCCAGCAGCTTGGGCGACAGGGGACGTGGCTACACCTTC.

J is TRBJ2-7 and V is TRBV4-3; 10 bases line up with TRBD2. Per germline, CDR1 LGHNA and CDR2 YSLEER. The CDR3 totals 15 residues. With V trimmed by 4 bases and J by 4 bases, 7 bases remained unmatched. In DNA form, the CDR3 reads TGCGCCAGCAGCCCACTAGCGGGACAGCATTACGAGCAGTACTTC. Translated, it gives CASSPLAGQHYEQYF.

The J gene is TRBJ1-2, the V gene TRBV19; TRBD1 matches at 7 bases. Trimming at V came to 5 bases and at J to 4 bases, leaving 16 bases not matched to a gene. The CDR3 is 17 residues long. Germline CDR1 and CDR2: LNHDA and SQIVND (reference sequence). The CDR3 sequence is CASSSGDSPRSFYGYTF. For the CDR3, the DNA is TGTGCCAGTAGTTCAGGGGACAGCCCGCGATCATTCTATGGCTACACCTTC.

The chain links TRBV6-6 to TRBJ2-5, with D possibly matching TRBD2 (5 bases). V shed 4 bases and J shed 6 bases, with 18 bases lying between them. The germline CDR1 and CDR2 sequences are MNHNY and SVGAGI (reference sequence). The CDR3 is made up of 15 amino acids. The CDR3 coding sequence is TGTGCCAGCAGTTCCGCCGGAGAGGAGGAAAAGACCCAGTACTTC. Residues: CASSSAGEEEKTQYF.

The rearrangement links TRBV6-6 to TRBJ2-5; 9 nucleotides agree with TRBD1. The CDR3 contains 13 residues. The J segment lost 5 bases and the V segment lost 10 bases, leaving 8 bases of the junction unmatched. Per germline, CDR1 MNHNY and CDR2 SVGAGI (reference sequence). The CDR3: CATDRGTLETQYF. Here the CDR3 DNA reads TGTGCCACCGACAGGGGGACCCTTGAGACCCAGTACTTC.

CDR3 sequence (DNA): TGTGCCAGCAGCTCCGTCTTTCTAGCGGGGCAAGAGACCCAGTACTTC. Encoded protein: CASSSVFLAGQETQYF. The chain has TRBV13 and TRBJ2-5, with 9 bases identical to TRBD2. CDR3 length: 16 residues. The V gene end was trimmed by 4 bases and the J gene end by 2 bases; junction bases not matched to a gene: 8. Germline V gene sequence: CDR1 PRHDT, CDR2 FYEKMQ (reference sequence).

J is TRBJ1-2 and V is TRBV6-1, with 9 bases fitting TRBD1. V lost 5 bases, J lost 7 bases, and 8 bases stayed unmatched. This CDR3 has 14 amino acids. The germline V gene has CDR1 MNHNS and CDR2 SASEGT. The chain's CDR3 is CASSTGTGHGGYTF. CDR3 nucleotides: TGTGCCAGCAGTACCGGGACAGGGCATGGTGGCTACACCTTC.

The chain links TRBV7-3 to TRBJ1-1; a possible D gene is TRBD1 (5 bases). The CDR3 is 14 residues long. Trimming shortened V by 2 bases and J by 1 base, and 8 bases separated the two germline ends. Looked up from germline, CDR1 is SGHTA and CDR2 is FQGTGA. CDR3 DNA: TGTGCCAGCAGCTTACAGGGTGAGAACACTGAAGCTTTCTTT. This encodes CASSLQGENTEAFF.

The chain recombines TRBV10-1 with TRBJ1-3; 7 nucleotides line up with TRBD1. This CDR3 comprises 14 residues. After removal of 9 bases from V and 0 bases from J, the junction contained 5 bases not matched to a gene. In germline, CDR1 is WNHNN, CDR2 SYGVQD (reference sequence). CDR3 DNA: TGCGCCAGTTCCGGGACAGTCTCTGGAAACACCATATATTTT. Translated: CASSGTVSGNTIYF.

The chain carries TRBV6-6 and TRBJ2-2, with 9 bases lining up with TRBD1. This CDR3 has 15 amino acids. V shed 7 bases, J shed 3 bases, and the junction held 6 bases outside the gene matches. Germline loops: CDR1 MNHNY, CDR2 SVGAGI (reference sequence). CDR3 DNA sequence: TGTGCCAGCAACCCACAGGGGGCGGACACCGGGGAGCTGTTTTTT. The encoded protein is CASNPQGADTGELFF.